Reported below is one T cell receptor beta chain. Its matching antigen is unknown. Sample-barcoded 5' priming and a J-beta primer mix drove a second PCR of roughly 6 to 12 cycles. Each CDR3 protein gets one entry after TCRdb re-called the 5' RACE reads with MiXCR. The sample holds around 780,000 distinct CDR3 sequences, 45% to 70% seen once. The CDR3 is 16 residues long. From germline, CDR1 is SGDLS and CDR2 YYNGEE. This sample was taken from a study of blood T cells in healthy people across ages. Regarding the study as a whole: While age rose, TCR beta diversity per million T cells dropped in a roughly linear way. Long-lived donors had more naive CD4+ cells and higher diversity than aged donors.

The specimen sequenced was blood. This TCR was sampled from a man aged 40-50 years in good health. The chain joins TRBV9 to TRBJ2-7; D is ambiguous. The J call may be incorrect, as the DNA end agrees better with TRBJ2-5. CDR3 DNA: TGTGCCAGCAGCGTAGCTAGTAGGGCACTTCAAGAGACCCAGTACTTC. Its protein product is CASSVASRALQETQYF.